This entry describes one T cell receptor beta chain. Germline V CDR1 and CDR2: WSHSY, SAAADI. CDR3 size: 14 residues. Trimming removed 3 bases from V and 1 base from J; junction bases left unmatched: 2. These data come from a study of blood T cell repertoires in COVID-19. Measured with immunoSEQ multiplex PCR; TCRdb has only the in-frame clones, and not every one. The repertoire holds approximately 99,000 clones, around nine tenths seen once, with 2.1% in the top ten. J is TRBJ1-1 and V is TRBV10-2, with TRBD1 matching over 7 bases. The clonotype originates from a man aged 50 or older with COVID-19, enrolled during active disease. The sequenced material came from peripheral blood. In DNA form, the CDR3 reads TGCGCCAGCAGTGATACAGGGGCGAACACTGAAGCTTTCTTT. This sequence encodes CASSDTGANTEAFF.